Listed here are 30 T cell receptor beta chains from one sample, sequenced in a study of cytomegalovirus exposure and HLA in healthy donors. PCR employed 60 Vbeta and 13 Jbeta primers. Repertoires were generated with immunoSEQ multiplex PCR, while TCRdb's copy carries only in-frame clones and drops some. Of around 130,000 clones in the sample, around 70% are singletons; the top ten hold less than 2.5%. Sequencing was done on a sample of PBMCs. The receptors come from a woman aged 40 to 49 in good health and CMV-seropositive.

This sequence joins TRBV4-2 and TRBJ2-7; a weak D match, TRBD2 (7 bases). Germline V lookup: CDR1 LGHNA, CDR2 YNFKEQ. V gave up 1 base and J gave up 4 bases, with 17 bases separating them. This CDR3 is built from 16 residues. The CDR3 region is CASSQGLEGGLYEQYF. The CDR3, as DNA: TGTGCCAGCAGCCAAGGACTCGAGGGGGGACTATACGAGCAGTACTTC.

V gene TRBV4-1 combines with J gene TRBJ2-1; D may be TRBD2 (5 bases). The CDR3 totals 17 residues. Between the trimmed V and J ends, which lost 0 bases and 0 bases, there was a span of 12 bases. Germline lookup yields CDR1 MGHRA and CDR2 YSYEKL. This chain's CDR3 is CASSQEERTSSYNEQFF. CDR3 nucleotide sequence: TGCGCCAGCAGCCAAGAGGAGCGGACGAGCTCCTACAATGAGCAGTTCTTC.

In its sample, this clone was seen a few times. The chain recombines TRBV15 with TRBJ2-5, with 13 bases identical to TRBD2. The CDR3 length is 18 residues. The V gene's germline CDR1 is LNHNV and CDR2 YYDKDF (reference sequence). After removal of 3 bases from V and 5 bases from J, the junction contained 12 bases not matched to a gene. The CDR3 protein is CATSRGWTSGSSWETQYF. The CDR3 nucleotides read TGTGCCACCAGCAGGGGCTGGACTAGCGGGAGTTCCTGGGAGACCCAGTACTTC.

This chain connects TRBV7-9 to TRBJ2-3, with D perhaps TRBD2 (6 bases). Germline values: CDR1 SEHNR, CDR2 FQNEAQ (reference sequence). The CDR3 contains 12 residues. V lost 3 bases to trimming and J lost 7 bases, with 8 bases between them. The CDR3 protein is CASSLGGHTQYF. In DNA form, the CDR3 reads TGTGCCAGCAGCTTGGGGGGTCATACGCAGTATTTT.

This clone was seen a few times. The J gene is TRBJ1-4, the V gene TRBV9, with a tentative D call TRBD1 (5 bases). This CDR3 has 17 residues. Germline CDR1 SGDLS, CDR2 YYNGEE. V shed 0 bases and J shed 1 base, with 13 bases lying between them. The DNA of the CDR3 is TGTGCCAGCAGCGTAGTGGTCAGGGAGGAAACTAATGAAAAACTGTTTTTT. It translates to CASSVVVREETNEKLFF.

This chain connects TRBV28 to TRBJ2-5; D perhaps matches TRBD2 (6 bases). The J call may be incorrect, as the DNA end agrees better with TRBJ2-7. Germline CDR1 MDHEN, CDR2 SYDVKM. The CDR3 is made up of 16 amino acids. Here the CDR3 reads CASSRPPGTLSYEQYF. The CDR3 nucleotides read TGTGCCAGCAGTCGTCCGCCTGGGACTTTGTCCTACGAGCAGTACTTC.

This clone was picked up a small number of times. The rearrangement joins TRBV9 to TRBJ2-1, with D perhaps matching TRBD1 (6 bases). V lost 4 bases and J lost 3, with 14 bases in between. CDR1 and CDR2 (germline): SGDLS, YYNGEE. This CDR3 has 15 amino acids. The CDR3, as DNA: TGTGCCAGCAGCCCCGGGACATGGGGCTACAATGAGCAGTTCTTC. Translated, it gives CASSPGTWGYNEQFF.

The chain joins TRBV18 to TRBJ2-7, with D possibly matching TRBD1 (6 bases). The V gene's germline CDR1 is KGHSH and CDR2 LQKENI. Trimming stripped 3 bases from V and 5 bases from J, with 14 bases between. The CDR3 has 14 amino acids. DNA for the CDR3: TGTGCCAGCTCACCCCTACAGGGTGACAACGAGCAGTACTTC. It is translated as CASSPLQGDNEQYF.

V and J are TRBV6-6 and TRBJ1-1; no clear D gene. Trimming shortened V by 4 bases and J by 0 bases, and 12 bases separated the two germline ends. CDR1 and CDR2 (germline): MNHNY, SVGAGI (reference sequence). This CDR3 has 15 residues. The CDR3 region is CASSSHRELNTEAFF. The DNA of the CDR3 is TGTGCCAGCAGTTCGCATCGCGAACTGAACACTGAAGCTTTCTTT.

V gene TRBV27 combines with J gene TRBJ2-6, with D hard to call. CDR1 MNHEY and CDR2 SMNVEV come from the germline V gene (reference sequence). The V end lost 6 bases, the J end lost 2 bases, and 8 bases lay between the germline ends. CDR3 length: 14 amino acids. This CDR3 is CASRALAGANVLTF. The CDR3 nucleotides are TGTGCCAGCAGGGCCTTGGCTGGGGCCAACGTCCTGACTTTC.

The rearrangement links TRBV7-2 to TRBJ2-3; D perhaps matches TRBD2 (5 bases). Deletions cut 2 bases from V and 7 bases from J, with 10 bases between. Germline CDR1 and CDR2: SGHTA and FQGNSA. The CDR3 runs 13 residues. CDR3 DNA sequence: TGTGCCAGCAGCTTAACGCGGGCAAATACGCAGTATTTT. Amino acids: CASSLTRANTQYF.

This clone was recorded once. The rearrangement joins TRBV28 to TRBJ1-4, with TRBD1 matching 8 bases. V trimming: 5 bases; J trimming: 4 bases; junction bases outside the gene matches: 12. The length of the CDR3 is 17 residues. Germline loops: CDR1 MDHEN, CDR2 SYDVKM. The CDR3 region is CASSPGTGFSLNEKLFF. DNA of the CDR3: TGTGCCAGCAGTCCCGGGACAGGATTCTCCCTTAATGAAAAACTGTTTTTT.

The chain has TRBV5-1 and TRBJ1-2, with 10 bases identical to TRBD1. This CDR3 has 13 residues. V trimming: 4 bases; J trimming: 7 bases; junction bases outside the gene matches: 4. Germline CDR1 reads SGHRS; CDR2 reads YFSETQ. CDR3 DNA sequence: TGCGCCAGCAGCGGACAGGGGGAATCTGGCTACACCTTC. It translates to CASSGQGESGYTF.

In this sample, this clone turned up a few times. The chain recombines TRBV27 with TRBJ2-7; 9 bases are a match to TRBD2. CDR3 length: 15 residues. Germline loops: CDR1 MNHEY, CDR2 SMNVEV (reference sequence). J gave up 0 bases and V 5 bases, and 5 bases lay outside the gene matches. CDR3 region: CASSTRTSASYEQYF. The DNA for the CDR3 is TGTGCCAGCAGTACCCGGACTAGCGCCTCCTACGAGCAGTACTTC.

The chain is built from TRBV30 and TRBJ2-2; TRBD2 might be the D (6 bases). Trimming cost V 4 bases and J 2 bases, with 11 bases left between them. The germline CDR1 and CDR2 sequences are GTSNPN and SVGIG (reference sequence). This CDR3 region has 14 residues. CDR3 in amino acids: CAWTRDQNTGELFF. CDR3 sequence (DNA): TGTGCCTGGACGCGGGACCAAAACACCGGGGAGCTGTTTTTT.

The chain links TRBV25-1 to TRBJ1-2; D unclear. CDR1 MGHDK and CDR2 SYGVNS come from the germline V gene. The V end was cut by 1 base, the J end by 4 bases, with 7 bases between. The CDR3 has 13 amino acids. CDR3 DNA sequence: TGTGCCAGCAGTGAATTGATCGGCTATGGCTACACCTTC. It encodes CASSELIGYGYTF.

This sequence joins TRBV6-6 and TRBJ2-3; 9 bases fit TRBD1. Germline assignment: CDR1 MNHNY and CDR2 SVGAGI (reference sequence). V dropped 6 bases and J dropped 0; count of bases not matched to a gene: 4. CDR3 length: 15 amino acids. As DNA, the CDR3 is TGTGCCAGCAGCCGCGGGACAGGGAGCACAGATACGCAGTATTTT. Amino acids: CASSRGTGSTDTQYF.

The V call is TRBV27, the J call TRBJ2-1; 10 bases are shared with TRBD2. CDR1 is MNHEY and CDR2 is SMNVEV in the germline V gene (reference sequence). The length of the CDR3 is 16 residues. The V gene end was trimmed by 3 bases and the J gene end by 5 bases; junction bases not matched to a gene: 7. CDR3 DNA sequence: TGTGCCAGCAGTTTTCGAGCGGGGGGGTTAGACAATGAGCAGTTCTTC. It translates to CASSFRAGGLDNEQFF.

This chain joins TRBV30 and TRBJ1-2; the D gene is possibly TRBD1 (5 bases). Germline CDR1 and CDR2: GTSNPN and SVGIG (reference sequence). This CDR3 is 14 amino acids long. With 2 bases removed from V and 6 bases from J, the gap between germline ends came to 16 bases. The CDR3 reads CAWSPRRQGDGYTF. Written as DNA, the CDR3 is TGTGCCTGGAGTCCCCGACGGCAGGGTGATGGCTACACCTTC.

This clone appeared a few times. Here the CDR3 reads CASSFFQGSGQPQHF. CDR3 nucleotide sequence: TGTGCCAGCAGTTTTTTTCAGGGATCGGGCCAGCCCCAGCATTTT. V and J are TRBV28 and TRBJ1-5; TRBD1 is a possible D gene (5 bases). The V gene's germline CDR1 is MDHEN and CDR2 SYDVKM. The CDR3 contains 15 residues. Trimming shortened V by 3 bases and J by 7 bases, and 16 bases separated the two germline ends.

This clone was picked up a small number of times. V usage is TRBV15 and J usage is TRBJ1-1; D perhaps matches TRBD1 (6 bases). Looked up from germline, CDR1 is LNHNV and CDR2 is YYDKDF (reference sequence). The CDR3 totals 16 residues. Trimming removed 5 bases from V and 0 bases from J, with 16 bases in between. The CDR3 nucleotides read TGTGCCACCAGCGGGCCCACAGGGATGATGAACACTGAAGCTTTCTTT. Translation: CATSGPTGMMNTEAFF.

CDR3 sequence (DNA): TGCGCCAGCAGCCAAGTCGCCCAGGGGGGCTATGGCTACACCTTC. Its translation: CASSQVAQGGYGYTF. This chain connects TRBV4-1 to TRBJ1-2, with 7 bases lining up with TRBD1. Losses at the gene ends were 1 base for V and 4 bases for J; bases not matched to a gene: 6. The germline V gene encodes CDR1 MGHRA and CDR2 YSYEKL. The CDR3 sequence is 15 residues long.

The chain joins TRBV10-3 to TRBJ2-5; a possible D gene is TRBD2 (6 bases). CDR1 ENHRY and CDR2 SYGVKD come from the germline V gene. The ends were cut back, 5 bases at V and 5 bases at J, with 24 bases in the middle. The CDR3 has 17 amino acids. The DNA for the CDR3 is TGTGCCATCAGTCCTTCTCTGGCGGGAACGGGCCGGGAGACCCAGTACTTC. It translates to CAISPSLAGTGRETQYF.

The gene calls are TRBV29-1 and TRBJ2-7; D call uncertain. The germline V gene encodes CDR1 SQVTM and CDR2 ANQGSEA. Trimming pared 7 bases from V and 3 bases from J, leaving 10 bases between. The CDR3 extends over 11 amino acids. DNA of the CDR3: TGCAGCGGGTCAGGTGGCTACGAGCAGTACTTC. Translation: CSGSGGYEQYF.

The V gene is TRBV5-1, the J gene TRBJ1-6; the match to TRBD1 covers 7 bases. The germline gives CDR1 SGHRS, CDR2 YFSETQ. This CDR3 is 15 amino acids long. Trimming at V came to 3 bases and at J to 8 bases, leaving 8 bases not matched to a gene. The chain's CDR3 is CASSYGQARDSPLHF. CDR3 DNA sequence: TGCGCCAGCAGCTACGGACAGGCCAGGGATTCACCCCTCCACTTT.

J is TRBJ1-1 and V is TRBV18; D possibly corresponds to TRBD1 (6 bases). The V end lost 2 bases, the J end lost 4 bases, and 14 bases lay between the germline ends. This CDR3 region has 15 residues. Germline loops: CDR1 KGHSH, CDR2 LQKENI. The DNA of the CDR3 is TGTGCCAGCTCACCAGTTGGGGGGGCTGGCACTGAAGCTTTCTTT. It translates to CASSPVGGAGTEAFF.

This clone came up a few times. This sequence joins TRBV4-2 and TRBJ2-6, with TRBD2 matching 9 bases. This CDR3 has 19 residues. Germline CDR1 and CDR2: LGHNA and YNFKEQ. V dropped 4 bases and J dropped 2; count of bases not matched to a gene: 12. CDR3 loop: CASSPVVGGGATGANVLTF. The CDR3 bases are TGTGCCAGCAGCCCCGTAGTGGGCGGGGGGGCTACTGGGGCCAACGTCCTGACTTTC.

The V and J genes are TRBV7-3 and TRBJ2-1; the D is unclear. The CDR3 is made up of 13 amino acids. CDR1 is SGHTA, CDR2 FQGTGA, per germline. V gave up 1 base and J gave up 5 bases, with 6 bases separating them. CDR3 sequence (DNA): TGTGCCAGCAGCTTAAACGGAGACAATGAGCAGTTCTTC. This encodes CASSLNGDNEQFF.

This clone was counted between two and nine times. The chain joins TRBV6-1 to TRBJ1-3; no reliable D call. The V gene's germline CDR1 is MNHNS and CDR2 SASEGT. CDR3 length: 13 amino acids. V was clipped by 7 bases and J by 0 bases, with 7 bases between them. The CDR3 loop is CASNPFSGNTIYF. Written as DNA, the CDR3 is TGTGCCAGCAATCCTTTCTCTGGAAACACCATATATTTT.

CDR3 sequence: CASSPQGSYEQYF. CDR3 coding DNA: TGTGCCAGCTCACCCCAGGGGTCCTACGAGCAGTACTTC. The chain has TRBV18 and TRBJ2-7; a weak D match, TRBD1 (6 bases). The CDR3 has 13 residues. The germline V gene has CDR1 KGHSH and CDR2 LQKENI. Deletions cut 3 bases from V and 1 base from J, with 7 bases between.